This TCR beta chain emerged from a study of T cell responses to AZD1222 COVID-19 vaccine. CDR1 is KGHSH, CDR2 LQKENI, per germline. CDR3 size: 17 residues. V was cut by 3 bases and J by 4 bases, with 21 bases left in between. Only in-frame clones appear in the TCRdb table, and some are missing; sequencing was by immunoSEQ multiplex PCR. The table shows some 150,000 clones, with roughly 90% occurring only once. This clonotype was sampled from an adult in good health. This material consisted of peripheral blood, taken on day 0 of MenACWY control vaccination. The rearrangement uses TRBV18 and TRBJ1-1; possibly TRBD1 for D (5 bases). CDR3 bases: TGTGCCAGCTCACCCGTAGAGGGGCAGCGCAGATCCACTGAAGCTTTCTTT. It encodes CASSPVEGQRRSTEAFF.